Shown below are 26 T cell receptor beta chains from a single sample sequenced in a study of cytomegalovirus exposure and HLA in healthy donors. The PCR contained 60 Vbeta and 13 Jbeta primers. Clones were read by immunoSEQ multiplex PCR, and TCRdb kept only the in-frame ones, dropping some. Among about 120,000 clones listed, about three quarters were seen once. The sequencing input was PBMCs. The receptor source for this set is a woman aged 40 to 50 in good health and CMV-seropositive.

The CDR3 DNA follows: TGTGCCATCAGTGAGGCGGCCCCTACCTACGAGCAGTACTTC. Its protein is CAISEAAPTYEQYF. V gene TRBV10-3 combines with J gene TRBJ2-7; D gene uncertain. The CDR3 length is 14 residues. Germline CDR1 ENHRY, CDR2 SYGVKD. V dropped 2 bases and J dropped 2 bases, with 10 bases sitting between them.

V gene TRBV2 combines with J gene TRBJ1-5; tentative D call: TRBD1 (6 bases). The V and J ends lost 3 bases and 4 bases respectively, with 10 bases between them. The CDR3 is made up of 14 amino acids. From germline, CDR1 is SNHLY and CDR2 FYNNEI. Written as DNA, the CDR3 is TGTGCCAGCAGTGACCGGACAGAGAATCAGCCCCAGCATTTT. Translation: CASSDRTENQPQHF.

The gene calls are TRBV11-2 and TRBJ2-7, with TRBD1 matching over 10 bases. The CDR3 sequence is 16 residues long. Germline lookup yields CDR1 SGHAT and CDR2 FQNNGV. With V trimmed by 2 bases and J by 6 bases, 10 bases remained unmatched. The CDR3 DNA is TGTGCCAGCAGCTTACTTGCACCCGGGACAGGGGTCGAGCAGTACTTC. It is translated as CASSLLAPGTGVEQYF.

J is TRBJ2-5 and V is TRBV2; 8 bases fit TRBD1. The CDR3 sequence is 13 residues long. Losses at the gene ends were 8 bases for V and 2 bases for J; bases not matched to a gene: 4. CDR1 and CDR2 (germline): SNHLY, FYNNEI. The CDR3 nucleotides read TGTGCCAGCGAGACAGGGGAGCAAGAGACCCAGTACTTC. Its translation: CASETGEQETQYF.

Comment on this clone: Additional DNA sequences in this sample encode the identical CDR3. The genes are TRBV2 and TRBJ1-2; D perhaps matches TRBD1 (5 bases). CDR1 and CDR2 from the germline V gene are SNHLY and FYNNEI. CDR3 length equals 13 residues. V dropped 3 bases and J dropped 4 bases, with 9 bases sitting between them. The CDR3 DNA follows: TGTGCCAGCAGTGAGGGGCAGCGCTATGGCTACACCTTC. This encodes CASSEGQRYGYTF.

This clone was counted a single time. The J gene is TRBJ2-1, the V gene TRBV6-5, with D hard to call. Germline V gene lookup returns CDR1 MNHEY and CDR2 SVGAGI. The V gene lost 2 bases and the J gene lost 4 bases, with 12 bases spanning the gap. The CDR3 consists of 15 residues. CDR3 coding DNA: TGTGCCAGCAGTTACGGGCTGGGCAGTTACAATGAGCAGTTCTTC. This translates into CASSYGLGSYNEQFF.

The sample holds a few counts of this clone. V usage is TRBV7-9 and J usage is TRBJ1-1, with a tentative D call TRBD1 (6 bases). The V gene lost 5 bases and the J gene lost 3 bases, with 13 bases spanning the gap. Per germline, CDR1 SEHNR and CDR2 FQNEAQ (reference sequence). The CDR3 is 14 amino acids. Here the CDR3 DNA reads TGTGCCAGCAGCCTACAGGGCACGGACACTGAAGCTTTCTTT. It encodes CASSLQGTDTEAFF.

This chain connects TRBV4-2 to TRBJ2-5, with D maybe TRBD2 (6 bases). Looked up from germline, CDR1 is LGHNA and CDR2 is YNFKEQ. Trimming removed 0 bases from V and 7 bases from J, with 15 bases in between. This CDR3 comprises 15 residues. The CDR3 DNA is TGTGCCAGCAGCCAAGACCGGGGGTCAATGGGGACCCAGTACTTC. It encodes CASSQDRGSMGTQYF.

This chain connects TRBV5-1 to TRBJ2-4; D is possibly TRBD1 (6 bases). There are 13 residues in the CDR3. Germline V gene sequence: CDR1 SGHRS, CDR2 YFSETQ. The V end lost 3 bases, the J end lost 6 bases, and 10 bases lay between the germline ends. The CDR3 bases are TGCGCCAGCAGCTGGGACATTAGAAACATTCAGTACTTC. It encodes CASSWDIRNIQYF.

The chain uses TRBV6-5 and TRBJ2-7; TRBD2 might be the D (6 bases). Germline V lookup: CDR1 MNHEY, CDR2 SVGAGI. Trimming left V 0 bases short and J 5 bases short, with 14 bases between. The CDR3 is made up of 15 amino acids. Here the CDR3 reads CASSYSSVGGNEQYF. CDR3 bases: TGTGCCAGCAGTTACTCGAGTGTGGGAGGTAACGAGCAGTACTTC.

A single count supports this clone. The identical CDR3 is also encoded by other nucleotide sequences in the sample. V gene TRBV5-1 combines with J gene TRBJ2-1, with D unresolved. Germline CDR1 and CDR2: SGHRS and YFSETQ. There are 13 residues in the CDR3. Trimming took 0 bases from V and 4 from J, leaving 5 bases between them. The CDR3 loop reads CASSLGGYNEQFF. CDR3 nucleotides: TGCGCCAGCAGCTTGGGCGGTTACAATGAGCAGTTCTTC.

This clone has more than one count but fewer than ten. The chain joins TRBV6-1 to TRBJ1-2; D unresolved. The V gene lost 0 bases and the J gene lost 7 bases, with 9 bases spanning the gap. This CDR3 is 13 amino acids long. In germline, CDR1 is MNHNS, CDR2 SASEGT. The CDR3 DNA is TGTGCCAGCAGTGAAGCCGGCGGGGTTGGCTACACCTTC. It encodes CASSEAGGVGYTF.

Concerning this clone itself: The same CDR3 is also encoded by other DNA sequences in this sample. The chain carries TRBV19 and TRBJ2-5; 14 nucleotides agree with TRBD2. The CDR3 is made up of 16 amino acids. CDR1 and CDR2 from the germline V gene are LNHDA and SQIVND (reference sequence). V lost 5 bases, J lost 5 bases, and 7 bases stayed unmatched. CDR3 in DNA: TGTGCCAGTAGTCCAGGGACTAGCGGGAGAGGTGAGACCCAGTACTTC. This sequence encodes CASSPGTSGRGETQYF.

The CDR3 DNA reads TGTGCCAGCAGCTCGGCTCAGGGTTACGAGCAGTACTTC. Translation: CASSSAQGYEQYF. The chain carries TRBV7-3 and TRBJ2-7; possibly TRBD1 for D (5 bases). Trimming left V 4 bases short and J 4 bases short, with 11 bases between. This CDR3 spans 13 amino acids. The V gene's germline CDR1 is SGHTA and CDR2 FQGTGA.

This clone was observed once. The chain joins TRBV10-3 to TRBJ2-3, with D possibly being TRBD1 (5 bases). The germline gives CDR1 ENHRY, CDR2 SYGVKD. The CDR3 runs to 18 residues. V was trimmed by 0 bases and J by 7 bases, leaving 23 bases between them. The CDR3 is CAISESRTHTGSMNTQYF. CDR3 DNA: TGTGCCATCAGTGAGTCCCGGACGCACACAGGTTCGATGAATACGCAGTATTTT.

This clone was observed a handful of times. Other DNA sequences in this sample translate to the same CDR3. The chain combines TRBV2 with TRBJ1-5, with D unclear. This CDR3 is built from 13 residues. Per germline, CDR1 SNHLY and CDR2 FYNNEI. The V end lost 6 bases, the J end lost 0 bases, and 6 bases lay between the germline ends. CDR3 sequence (DNA): TGTGCCAGCAGAAGAGATAGCAATCAGCCCCAGCATTTT. Its translation: CASRRDSNQPQHF. Complete variable domain (other parts from reference TRBV2 and TRBJ1-5): EPEVTQTPSHQVTQMGQEVILRCVPISNHLYFYWYRQILGQKVEFLVSFYNNEISEKSEIFDDQFSVERPDGSNFTLKIRSTKLEDSAMYFCASRRDSNQPQHFGDGTRLSIL.

The chain couples TRBV29-1 to TRBJ2-2, with D perhaps matching TRBD2 (5 bases). This CDR3 contains 14 residues. CDR1 and CDR2 (germline): SQVTM, ANQGSEA. The V end was cut by 7 bases, the J end by 1 base, with 13 bases between. The DNA of the CDR3 is TGCAGCGCCTCTAGAGGGTTGAACACCGGGGAGCTGTTTTTT. Protein sequence: CSASRGLNTGELFF.

The chain joins TRBV10-3 to TRBJ1-5; 8 bases match TRBD1. Germline V gene lookup returns CDR1 ENHRY and CDR2 SYGVKD. This CDR3 region has 13 residues. Germline trimming cut 9 bases from V and 5 bases from J; bases unmatched to any gene: 6. The CDR3 sequence: CAIWTGLDQPQHF. For the CDR3, the DNA is TGTGCCATTTGGACAGGGTTGGATCAGCCCCAGCATTTT.

In its sample, this clone was seen once. V and J are TRBV18 and TRBJ1-2; D is perhaps TRBD1 (5 bases). With 3 bases removed from V and 8 bases from J, the gap between germline ends came to 10 bases. Germline V gene lookup returns CDR1 KGHSH and CDR2 LQKENI. This CDR3 is built from 12 residues. DNA of the CDR3: TGTGCCAGCTCACCTGGGGCAGAAGGCTACACCTTC. It yields the protein CASSPGAEGYTF.

This sequence joins TRBV7-8 and TRBJ2-5; TRBD2 might be the D (7 bases). V gave up 5 bases and J gave up 5 bases, with 12 bases separating them. The CDR3 loop spans 13 amino acids. Germline CDR1 reads SGHVS; CDR2 reads FQNEAQ. In DNA, the CDR3 is TGTGCCAGCAGCCGGGGGGCCGGCGAGACCCAGTACTTC. This sequence encodes CASSRGAGETQYF.

This chain uses TRBV7-9 with TRBJ1-5; D is undetermined. Germline V gives CDR1 SEHNR, CDR2 FQNEAQ (reference sequence). This CDR3 spans 16 amino acids. V was cut by 1 base and J by 0 bases, with 10 bases left in between. CDR3 bases: TGTGCCAGCAGCTTAGTCGAAGGAGTTAGCAATCAGCCCCAGCATTTT. Translated, it gives CASSLVEGVSNQPQHF.

V gene TRBV5-1 combines with J gene TRBJ2-4, with 9 bases fitting TRBD1. Germline lookup yields CDR1 SGHRS and CDR2 YFSETQ. The CDR3 spans 11 residues. V lost 8 bases and J lost 10; bases outside the gene matches: 4. The CDR3 loop is CARNRGRIQYF. The CDR3 DNA sequence: TGCGCCAGGAACAGGGGGCGGATTCAGTACTTC.

The chain joins TRBV30 to TRBJ2-7; D ambiguous. The CDR3 covers 12 residues. The ends were cut back, 2 bases at V and 2 bases at J, with 7 bases in the middle. Germline CDR1 and CDR2: GTSNPN and SVGIG (reference sequence). This CDR3 reads CAWSPVTYEQYF. The CDR3 DNA is TGTGCCTGGAGTCCTGTTACCTACGAGCAGTACTTC.

The J gene is TRBJ1-5, the V gene TRBV4-3; TRBD1 matches 8 bases. This CDR3 region has 16 residues. Germline assignment: CDR1 LGHNA and CDR2 YSLEER. With 3 bases clipped from V and 7 bases from J, the junction kept 11 bases outside the gene matches. The CDR3, as DNA: TGCGCCAGCAGCCAGGGTGCTGGACAGGGAGGCCAGCCCCAGCATTTT. Translation gives CASSQGAGQGGQPQHF.

J is TRBJ2-1 and V is TRBV2; a weak D match, TRBD1 (6 bases). This CDR3 contains 15 residues. Trimming removed 1 base at V and 2 bases at J, with 9 bases between. The V gene's germline CDR1 is SNHLY and CDR2 FYNNEI. The CDR3 region is CASSEGRGAYNEQFF. The DNA for the CDR3 is TGTGCCAGCAGTGAAGGCAGGGGAGCCTACAATGAGCAGTTCTTC.

V and J are TRBV6-4 and TRBJ1-6; perhaps TRBD1 as D (6 bases). The V and J ends lost 3 bases and 7 bases respectively, with 25 bases between them. The CDR3 loop spans 19 amino acids. Germline CDR1 is MRHNA and CDR2 is SNTAGT. The CDR3, as DNA: TGTGCCAGCAGTGATCGACAGGCCTGCCTAGGCATAGGGAATTCACCCCTCCACTTT. Its protein is CASSDRQACLGIGNSPLHF.